This T cell receptor beta chain is drawn from a study of technical replicates of blood from a handful of donors. The assay was immunoSEQ multiplex PCR, and TCRdb's table has in-frame clones only and misses some. The sample lists 55,000 to 75,000 clones, nearly 95% occurring once. Per the germline V gene, CDR1 is SGHNT and CDR2 is YYREEE (reference sequence). Deletions cut 5 bases from V and 1 base from J, with 13 bases between. The CDR3 totals 15 residues. Material: PBMCs. The source is a human donor in good health. Some clones in this sample may be carry-over from other donors' samples. The rearrangement links TRBV5-4 to TRBJ1-5, with D possibly TRBD1 on 5 matching bases. CDR3 region: CASSRGGDSNQPQHF. The CDR3, as DNA: TGTGCCAGCAGTCGCGGAGGGGACAGCAATCAGCCCCAGCATTTT.